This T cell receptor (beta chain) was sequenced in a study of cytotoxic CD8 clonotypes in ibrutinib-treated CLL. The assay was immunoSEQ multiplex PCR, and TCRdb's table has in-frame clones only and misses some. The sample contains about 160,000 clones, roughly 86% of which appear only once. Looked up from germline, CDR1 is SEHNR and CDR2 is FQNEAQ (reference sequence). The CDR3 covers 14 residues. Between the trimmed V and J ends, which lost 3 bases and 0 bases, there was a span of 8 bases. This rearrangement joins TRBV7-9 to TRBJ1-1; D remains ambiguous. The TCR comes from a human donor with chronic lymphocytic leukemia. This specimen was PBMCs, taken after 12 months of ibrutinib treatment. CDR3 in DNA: TGTGCCAGCAGCTTTGGGAGGGTGAACACTGAAGCTTTCTTT. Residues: CASSFGRVNTEAFF. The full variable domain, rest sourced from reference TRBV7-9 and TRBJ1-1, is DTGVSQNPRHKITKRGQNVTFRCDPISEHNRLYWYRQTLGQGPEFLTYFQNEAQLEKSRLLSDRFSAERPKGSFSTLEIQRTEQGDSAMYLCASSFGRVNTEAFFGQGTRLTVV.